These 15 T cell receptor beta chains share one sample of origin, sequenced in a study of identical twins' blood T cells. TCRdb re-called the 5' RACE reads with MiXCR, one entry per CDR3 protein. This sample has 350,000 to 450,000 distinct CDR3 sequences, with roughly 28% found just once. Material: PBMCs. Every receptor here comes from a woman aged 18-49 years in good health.

The chain joins TRBV20-1 to TRBJ1-3, with D perhaps matching TRBD1 (5 bases). Germline values: CDR1 DFQATT, CDR2 SNEGSKA (reference sequence). This CDR3 comprises 13 residues. The ends were cut back, 6 bases at V and 3 bases at J, with 12 bases in the middle. CDR3 residues: CSAREGHGNTIYF. The CDR3 nucleotides read TGCAGTGCCAGGGAAGGTCATGGAAACACCATATATTTT.

This clonotype was seen a handful of times. V and J are TRBV6-5 and TRBJ1-1; D might be TRBD1 (5 bases). Germline V lookup: CDR1 MNHEY, CDR2 SVGAGI. This CDR3 contains 15 residues. V was shortened by 6 bases and J by 0 bases, with 14 bases between the two germline ends. This CDR3 reads CASSRQGNLNTEAFF. In nucleotides, the CDR3 is TGTGCCAGCAGCCGGCAGGGCAACCTGAACACTGAAGCTTTCTTT.

Of note for this clonotype: A much more abundant neighbour one base away suggests this may be a read error. The J gene is TRBJ1-1, the V gene TRBV29-1; 7 nucleotides align to TRBD1. CDR3 length: 12 residues. CDR1 and CDR2 (germline): SQVTM, ANQGSEA. In nucleotides, the CDR3 is TGCGGCGTTGACAGGGTCTGGGGTGAAGCTTTCTTT. Protein product: CGVDRVWGEAFF.

In this sample, this clonotype turned up a few times. This chain connects TRBV5-7 to TRBJ1-4, with D perhaps matching TRBD1 (6 bases). TRBV5-7 is an ORF for which the function is uncertain. The CDR3 has 14 amino acids. V gave up 3 bases and J gave up 8 bases, with 14 bases separating them. CDR3 residues: CASSYLQGREKLFF. The CDR3 DNA reads TGTGCCAGCAGCTATCTACAGGGAAGGGAAAAACTGTTTTTT.

This clonotype was seen repeatedly, ten times or more. The chain uses TRBV7-9 and TRBJ2-3; D not resolved. The CDR3 is 15 residues long. The germline gives CDR1 SEHNR, CDR2 FQNEAQ (reference sequence). Trimming took 0 bases from V and 6 from J, leaving 13 bases between them. The DNA of the CDR3 is TGTGCCAGCAGCTTAGCGGCAGGAGTGGGGGATACGCAGTATTTT. Protein sequence: CASSLAAGVGDTQYF.

CDR3: CSASYSTSGGYEQYF. CDR3 nucleotides: TGCAGTGCCAGTTACTCGACTAGCGGGGGTTACGAGCAGTACTTC. The chain couples TRBV20-1 to TRBJ2-7, with 12 nucleotides matching TRBD2. The germline gives CDR1 DFQATT, CDR2 SNEGSKA (reference sequence). This CDR3 has 15 amino acids. V trimming: 6 bases; J trimming: 4 bases; junction bases outside the gene matches: 10.

The chain couples TRBV11-3 to TRBJ1-3; TRBD1 matches 10 bases. Unmatched junction bases numbered 15, after V lost 5 bases and J lost 8 bases. Per the germline V gene, CDR1 is SGHNT and CDR2 is YENEEA. This CDR3 is 17 amino acids long. DNA of the CDR3: TGTGCCAGCAGCGACGGCCGGGACAGGGGCTGGATGGACACCATATATTTT. Translating it yields CASSDGRDRGWMDTIYF.

The CDR3 DNA sequence: TGTGCCAGCAGCTTCGCGTCATCGGGGAGGCATGGCTACACCTTC. Amino acid sequence: CASSFASSGRHGYTF. This chain joins TRBV7-8 and TRBJ1-2; D not resolved. The CDR3 has 15 residues. The germline gives CDR1 SGHVS, CDR2 FQNEAQ. Trimming removed 3 bases at V and 6 bases at J, with 17 bases between.

To note about this clonotype: The junction shows a germline mismatch at one end, possibly a read error. The chain is built from TRBV13 and TRBJ1-2; D remains ambiguous. The CDR3 loop spans 14 amino acids. Germline-derived CDR1 and CDR2 are PRHDT and FYEKMQ (reference sequence). For the CDR3, the DNA is TGTGCCAGCATCTTAAGTCGCGGGGACTATGGCTACACCTTC. It is translated as CASILSRGDYGYTF. Together with reference TRBV13 and TRBJ1-2, the CDR3 gives the full variable domain: AAGVIQSPRHLIKEKRETATLKCYPIPRHDTVYWYQQGPGQDPQFLISFYEKMQSDKGSIPDRFSAQQFSDYHSELNMSSLELGDSALYFCASILSRGDYGYTFGSGTRLTVV.

This clonotype was seen a few times. CDR3 amino acids: CSAQTSDYTDTQYF. Here the CDR3 DNA reads TGCAGTGCTCAGACTAGCGATTACACAGATACGCAGTATTTT. The gene calls are TRBV20-1 and TRBJ2-3; TRBD2 matches at 8 bases. The CDR3 is made up of 14 amino acids. Germline V gene data show CDR1 as DFQATT and CDR2 as SNEGSKA (reference sequence). V trimming: 5 bases; J trimming: 2 bases; junction bases outside the gene matches: 6.

The V and J genes are TRBV5-1 and TRBJ2-3; D is unresolved. Trimming shortened V by 0 bases and J by 4 bases, and 6 bases separated the two germline ends. CDR1 and CDR2 from the germline V gene are SGHRS and YFSETQ. The CDR3 has 13 residues. The CDR3 DNA sequence: TGCGCCAGCAGCTTGGCGAATTCAGATACGCAGTATTTT. Protein product: CASSLANSDTQYF.

The chain is built from TRBV21-1 and TRBJ1-5. TRBV21-1 is an annotated pseudogene. The CDR3 sequence is 14 residues long. CDR3 nucleotide sequence: TGTGCCAGCAGCAAAAGAGGACGGCGTCAGCCCCAGCATTTT. Protein sequence: CASSKRGRRQPQHF.

The chain couples TRBV18 to TRBJ2-3, with D hard to call. V was pared by 0 bases and J by 8 bases, with 12 bases between. Looked up from germline, CDR1 is KGHSH and CDR2 is LQKENI. The CDR3 is 14 residues long. In DNA form, the CDR3 reads TGTGCCAGCTCACCACCTTCAGAAAAGTCTACGCAGTATTTT. It translates to CASSPPSEKSTQYF.

The chain recombines TRBV12-3 or TRBV12-4 with TRBJ1-5; D gene unclear. The V gene lost 2 bases and the J gene lost 4 bases, with 12 bases spanning the gap. The CDR3 has 15 residues. CDR3 nucleotides: TGTGCCAGCAGTTTATATTGGCCGCAGAATCAGCCCCAGCATTTT. It codes for CASSLYWPQNQPQHF.

This clonotype was seen once. Since the CDR3 does not end with the conserved phenylalanine or tryptophan, this likely comes from a read error. The rearrangement uses TRBV20-1 and TRBJ1-2, with D uncertain. V lost 0 bases and J 0 bases, leaving 2 bases between the germline ends. The germline V gene encodes CDR1 DFQATT and CDR2 SNEGSKA (reference sequence). This CDR3 has 12 amino acids. As DNA, the CDR3 is TGCAGTGCTAGAGAATCTAACTATGGCTACACCTCC. This gives the protein CSARESNYGYTS.